This is a list of T cell receptor beta chains from one sample in a study of blood T cell repertoires in COVID-19. Sequencing used immunoSEQ multiplex PCR; TCRdb keeps in-frame clones, though not all of them. Here the sample spans fewer than 40,000 clones, roughly 87% being singletons. What was sequenced was peripheral blood. The receptors were gathered from a man older than 75 with acute or convalescent COVID-19. The CDR3 runs from the conserved cysteine through the conserved F or W. A D gene is named only where the DNA matches it firmly. Size is stated for part of the rows, as once, few or many counts, or as a class when the clone is expanded.

abundance	d_gene	v_gene	j_gene	len	CDR3aa	CDR3nt
-	-	TRBV5-1	TRBJ2-7	15	CASSSLTGTSYEQYF	TGCGCCAGCAGCTCCCTGACAGGTACCTCCTACGAGCAGTACTTC
-	-	TRBV21-1	TRBJ2-5	15	CASSKALASEETQYF	TGTGCCAGCAGCAAAGCGCTGGCTAGCGAAGAGACCCAGTACTTC
-	-	TRBV7-2	TRBJ2-1	13	CASSLERGNEQFF	TGTGCCAGCAGCTTAGAGAGAGGGAATGAGCAGTTCTTC
-	-	TRBV7-9	TRBJ2-1	17	CASSSDSSPRAYNEQFF	TGTGCCAGCAGCTCCGACAGTTCTCCTCGGGCCTACAATGAGCAGTTCTTC
-	TRBD2	TRBV18	TRBJ2-5	13	CASSPGRGETQYF	TGTGCCAGCTCACCTGGGAGGGGAGAGACCCAGTACTTC
-	-	TRBV19	TRBJ2-7	15	CASSPRDSYSYEQYF	TGTGCCAGTAGTCCCCGGGACTCCTATTCCTACGAGCAGTACTTC
-	TRBD2	TRBV7-9	TRBJ2-7	16	CASSPGLIVDYYEQYF	TGTGCCAGCAGCCCGGGACTAATTGTCGACTACTACGAGCAGTACTTC
-	TRBD2	TRBV11-3	TRBJ2-3	14	CASSSTSGRNTQYF	TGTGCCAGCAGCTCAACTAGCGGGAGAAATACGCAGTATTTT
-	-	TRBV5-1	TRBJ2-7	12	CASSLVRGEQYF	TGCGCCAGCAGCTTAGTTAGAGGCGAGCAGTACTTC
-	-	TRBV5-1	TRBJ1-5	14	CASSLGASNQPQHF	TGCGCCAGCAGCTTGGGGGCTAGCAATCAGCCCCAGCATTTT
-	-	TRBV19	TRBJ1-3	15	CASTSPGTAGNTIYF	TGTGCCAGTACCTCACCAGGCACAGCTGGAAACACCATATATTTT
-	-	TRBV19	TRBJ1-2	12	CASARTGYGYTF	TGTGCCAGTGCCCGTACAGGGTATGGCTACACCTTC
-	TRBD2	TRBV7-6	TRBJ2-7	17	CASSLAMGLASSYEQYF	TGTGCCAGCAGCTTAGCCATGGGACTAGCGAGTTCCTACGAGCAGTACTTC
once	-	TRBV9	TRBJ2-5	12	CASSLPEGTQYF	TGTGCCAGCAGCCTTCCTGAGGGGACCCAGTACTTC
-	-	TRBV4-1	TRBJ2-7	14	CASSQGHSSYEQYF	TGCGCCAGCAGCCAGGGCCATAGCTCCTACGAGCAGTACTTC
once	-	TRBV18	TRBJ2-7	14	CASSPGDIDYEQYF	TGTGCCAGCTCACCGGGGGACATCGACTACGAGCAGTACTTC
-	-	TRBV4-2	TRBJ1-4	15	CASSQATGTAEKLFF	TGTGCCAGCAGCCAAGCCACAGGGACGGCTGAAAAACTGTTTTTT
-	-	TRBV14	TRBJ2-5	17	CASSQDSGIIRKETQYF	TGTGCCAGCAGCCAAGATTCAGGGATAATTAGGAAAGAGACCCAGTACTTC
-	TRBD2	TRBV7-7	TRBJ2-3	15	CASSQTSGGTDTQYF	TGTGCTAGCAGCCAGACTAGCGGAGGCACAGATACGCAGTATTTT
-	-	TRBV6-5	TRBJ2-2	12	CASPKNTGELFF	TGTGCCAGCCCAAAGAACACCGGGGAGCTGTTTTTT
-	TRBD2	TRBV20-1	TRBJ2-2	14	CSASRRERTGELFF	TGCAGTGCTAGTAGGCGGGAGCGCACCGGGGAGCTGTTTTTT
-	-	TRBV29-1	TRBJ1-1	14	CSSYPPLTGREAFF	TGCAGCTCATATCCCCCCTTGACAGGTCGGGAAGCTTTCTTT
-	-	TRBV7-2	TRBJ1-1	12	CASSFSRTEAFF	TGTGCCAGCAGCTTTTCCCGTACTGAAGCTTTCTTT
-	-	TRBV11-2	TRBJ2-2	17	CASSLPARGVITGELFF	TGTGCCAGCAGCTTACCTGCGAGAGGAGTGATCACTGGGGAGCTGTTTTTT
few	-	TRBV25-1	TRBJ1-2	16	CASSEWSGEGLHGYTF	TGTGCCAGCAGTGAATGGTCAGGGGAAGGTCTCCATGGCTACACCTTC
-	-	TRBV21-1	TRBJ1-1	14	CASSKCRGRRKAFF	TGTGCCAGCAGCAAATGCAGGGGGCGGCGGAAGGCTTTCTTT
-	TRBD1	TRBV18	TRBJ2-5	16	CASSLTGTGARETQYF	TGTGCCAGCTCACTAACCGGGACAGGGGCAAGGGAGACCCAGTACTTC
-	-	TRBV27	TRBJ2-7	16	CASSRDSFSGVYEQYF	TGTGCCAGCAGCCGAGACAGTTTCTCGGGTGTTTACGAGCAGTACTTC
-	TRBD1	TRBV28	TRBJ1-6	14	CASSGGQGRSPLHF	TGTGCCAGCAGCGGTGGACAGGGTCGGTCACCCCTCCACTTT
-	-	TRBV27	TRBJ1-2	13	CASSLMTGSGYTF	TGTGCCAGCAGTTTAATGACAGGTTCTGGCTACACCTTC
-	TRBD1	TRBV19	TRBJ1-2	17	CASSSRTGLLPLYGYTF	TGTGCCAGTAGTAGCCGGACAGGGCTACTGCCTCTCTATGGCTACACCTTC
-	-	TRBV15	TRBJ1-6	13	CATSVTKNSPLHF	TGTGCCACCAGCGTGACAAAGAATTCACCCCTCCACTTT
-	TRBD2	TRBV7-8	TRBJ2-7	14	CASSFGLAVYEQYF	TGTGCCAGCAGCTTTGGACTAGCGGTATACGAGCAGTACTTC
-	-	TRBV4-1	TRBJ2-7	17	CASSQDMRTALPYEQYF	TGCGCCAGCAGCCAAGATATGAGGACAGCCTTACCCTACGAGCAGTACTTC
-	TRBD2	TRBV28	TRBJ2-3	16	CASCLVAGAGTDTQYF	TGTGCCAGCTGTCTGGTAGCGGGAGCGGGGACAGATACGCAGTATTTT
-	TRBD1	TRBV30	TRBJ2-5	14	CAWSWGQGQETQYF	TGTGCCTGGAGTTGGGGACAGGGGCAAGAGACCCAGTACTTC
-	TRBD1	TRBV5-1	TRBJ2-3	14	CASSLTGASDTQYF	TGCGCCAGCAGCTTGACAGGGGCCTCAGATACGCAGTATTTT
-	-	TRBV30	TRBJ1-4	14	CAWGGTLNNEKLFF	TGTGCCTGGGGCGGGACACTCAACAATGAAAAACTGTTTTTT
-	TRBD1	TRBV6-5	TRBJ2-1	16	CASSYSRQGAVNEQFF	TGTGCCAGCAGTTACTCCCGACAGGGGGCGGTCAATGAGCAGTTCTTC
-	TRBD2	TRBV2	TRBJ2-3	15	CASSESSGTADTQYF	TGTGCCAGCAGTGAGTCTAGCGGGACCGCAGATACGCAGTATTTT
-	-	TRBV6-4	TRBJ2-1	15	CATDGSGSFYNEQFF	TGTGCCACCGATGGGAGCGGATCCTTCTACAATGAGCAGTTCTTC
-	-	TRBV2	TRBJ1-3	14	CASSFSHLGNTIYF	TGTGCCAGCAGTTTTTCCCACTTAGGAAACACCATATATTTT
-	-	TRBV12-5	TRBJ2-3	17	CASGLVLQGSMTDTQYF	TGTGCTAGTGGTTTGGTACTGCAGGGGTCTATGACAGATACGCAGTATTTT
-	-	TRBV6-5	TRBJ1-2	13	CASTATANYGYTF	TGTGCCAGCACCGCAACAGCTAACTATGGCTACACCTTC
-	-	TRBV7-9	TRBJ2-2	16	CASSPLGGQNTGELFF	TGTGCCAGCAGCCCTCTAGGGGGACAGAACACCGGGGAGCTGTTTTTT
-	-	TRBV9	TRBJ1-1	14	CASSVGVMNTEAFF	TGTGCCAGCAGCGTAGGTGTAATGAACACTGAAGCTTTCTTT
-	TRBD1	TRBV19	TRBJ2-7	15	CASKSGTGGFYEQYF	TGTGCCAGTAAATCCGGGACAGGGGGTTTCTACGAGCAGTACTTC
-	-	TRBV12-3/TRBV12-4	TRBJ1-2	13	CASSFGGHYGYTF	TGTGCCAGCAGTTTTGGGGGCCACTATGGCTACACCTTC
-	TRBD1	TRBV7-2	TRBJ1-4	15	CASSLPTGGTEKLFF	TGTGCCAGCAGCCTTCCGACAGGGGGGACTGAAAAACTGTTTTTT
-	TRBD2	TRBV5-1	TRBJ2-3	14	CASSRGLAEDTQYF	TGCGCCAGCAGTCGAGGACTAGCCGAAGATACGCAGTATTTT
-	TRBD1	TRBV9	TRBJ1-2	15	CASSVDRDRGLGYTF	TGTGCCAGCAGCGTAGATCGGGACAGGGGGCTTGGCTACACCTTC
-	TRBD1	TRBV20-1	TRBJ1-1	11	CRTGRLAEAFF	TGCCGGACAGGGAGGCTCGCTGAAGCTTTCTTT
-	-	TRBV5-6	TRBJ2-2	14	CASSLGLRTGELFF	TGTGCCAGCAGCTTGGGATTGCGAACCGGGGAGCTGTTTTTT
-	TRBD2	TRBV19	TRBJ2-7	16	CASSIGSASGNYEQYF	TGTGCCAGTAGTATTGGTTCGGCTAGCGGAAACTACGAGCAGTACTTC
-	-	TRBV5-1	TRBJ1-1	13	CASSPDTNTEAFF	TGCGCCAGCAGCCCGGACACGAACACTGAAGCTTTCTTT